This TCR beta chain was retrieved from a study of T cell changes during pregnancy in multiple sclerosis. Libraries were prepared by immunoSEQ multiplex PCR; TCRdb keeps only in-frame clonotypes and omits some of them. Among roughly 49,000 clones, 80% to 95% were seen once, and the ten largest hold roughly 0.98%. The CDR3 consists of 15 residues. V lost 5 bases, J lost 3 bases, and 11 bases lay in between. Germline V gene lookup returns CDR1 PRHDT and CDR2 FYEKMQ (reference sequence). This receptor was obtained from a female donor with multiple sclerosis, enrolled in a pregnancy study. This sequence joins TRBV13 and TRBJ1-6; D remains unclear. The source was peripheral blood, collected after pregnancy. CDR3 DNA sequence: TGTGCCAGCAGCCTGCGACTGAGCTATAATTCACCCCTCCACTTT. This encodes CASSLRLSYNSPLHF.